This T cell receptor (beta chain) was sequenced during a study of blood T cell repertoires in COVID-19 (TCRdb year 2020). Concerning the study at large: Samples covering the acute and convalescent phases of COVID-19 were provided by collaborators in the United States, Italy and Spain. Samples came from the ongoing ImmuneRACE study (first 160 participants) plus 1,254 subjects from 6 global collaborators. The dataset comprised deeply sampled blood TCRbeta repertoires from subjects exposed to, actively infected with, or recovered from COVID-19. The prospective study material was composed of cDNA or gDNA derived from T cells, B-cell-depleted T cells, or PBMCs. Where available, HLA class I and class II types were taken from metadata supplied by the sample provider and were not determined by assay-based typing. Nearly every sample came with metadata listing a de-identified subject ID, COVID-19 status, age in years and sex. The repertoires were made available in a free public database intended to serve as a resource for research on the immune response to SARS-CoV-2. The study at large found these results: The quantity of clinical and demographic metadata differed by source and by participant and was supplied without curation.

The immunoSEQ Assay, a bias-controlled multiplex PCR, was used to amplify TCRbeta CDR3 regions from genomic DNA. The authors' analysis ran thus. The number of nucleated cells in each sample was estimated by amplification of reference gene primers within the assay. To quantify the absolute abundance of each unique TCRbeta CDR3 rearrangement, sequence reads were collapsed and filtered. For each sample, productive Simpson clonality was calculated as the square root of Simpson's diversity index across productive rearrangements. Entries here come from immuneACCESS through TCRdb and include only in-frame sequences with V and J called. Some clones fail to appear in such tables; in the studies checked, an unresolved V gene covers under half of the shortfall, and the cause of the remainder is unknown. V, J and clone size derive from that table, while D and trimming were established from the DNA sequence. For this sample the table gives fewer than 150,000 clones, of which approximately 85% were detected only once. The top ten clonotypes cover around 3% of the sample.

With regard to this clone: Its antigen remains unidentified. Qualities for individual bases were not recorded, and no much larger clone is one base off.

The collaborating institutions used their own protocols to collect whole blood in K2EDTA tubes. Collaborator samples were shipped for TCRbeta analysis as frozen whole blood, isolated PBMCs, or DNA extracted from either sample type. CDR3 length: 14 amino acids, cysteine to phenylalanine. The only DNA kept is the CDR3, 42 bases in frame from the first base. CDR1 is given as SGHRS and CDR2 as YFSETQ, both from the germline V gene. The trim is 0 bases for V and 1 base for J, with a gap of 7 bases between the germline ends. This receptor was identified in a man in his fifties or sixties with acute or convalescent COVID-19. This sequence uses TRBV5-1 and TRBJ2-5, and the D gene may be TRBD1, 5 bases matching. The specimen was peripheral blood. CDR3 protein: CASSLGQTQETQYF. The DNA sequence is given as TGCGCCAGCAGCTTGGGACAGACCCAAGAGACCCAGTACTTC.